This TCR beta chain was retrieved from a study of vaccination effects on CD4 cells after COVID-19. ViraFEST assay sequencing came after antigen-specific CD4+ T cells were expanded with viral peptide pools. CD4+ T cells were isolated after around 10 days of culture. Nucleocapsid antibody tests were negative, and the vaccine recipients had no prior SARS-CoV-2 infection. This clone was detected a few times. The target antigen is unknown. The germline CDR1 and CDR2 sequences are SGHRS and YFSETQ. The V and J ends lost 3 bases and 4 bases respectively, with 15 bases between them. The CDR3 extends over 15 amino acids. Profiled with immunoSEQ multiplex PCR; TCRdb holds only in-frame clones, not every one. Among around 63,000 clones listed, around 75% were seen once.

This specimen consisted of CD4+ T cells from PBMCs cultured with HCoV-OC43 spike peptides, obtained before COVID-19 vaccination. The subset is: HCoV-OC43 spike overlapping peptide pool stimulation. The V gene is TRBV5-1, the J gene TRBJ2-3; D tentatively fits TRBD1 or TRBD2 (6 bases each). This receptor was obtained from a human donor who received a COVID-19 vaccine. The CDR3 is CASSSYGGQSDTQYF. CDR3 nucleotide sequence: TGCGCCAGCAGCTCCTATGGGGGGCAGTCAGATACGCAGTATTTT.